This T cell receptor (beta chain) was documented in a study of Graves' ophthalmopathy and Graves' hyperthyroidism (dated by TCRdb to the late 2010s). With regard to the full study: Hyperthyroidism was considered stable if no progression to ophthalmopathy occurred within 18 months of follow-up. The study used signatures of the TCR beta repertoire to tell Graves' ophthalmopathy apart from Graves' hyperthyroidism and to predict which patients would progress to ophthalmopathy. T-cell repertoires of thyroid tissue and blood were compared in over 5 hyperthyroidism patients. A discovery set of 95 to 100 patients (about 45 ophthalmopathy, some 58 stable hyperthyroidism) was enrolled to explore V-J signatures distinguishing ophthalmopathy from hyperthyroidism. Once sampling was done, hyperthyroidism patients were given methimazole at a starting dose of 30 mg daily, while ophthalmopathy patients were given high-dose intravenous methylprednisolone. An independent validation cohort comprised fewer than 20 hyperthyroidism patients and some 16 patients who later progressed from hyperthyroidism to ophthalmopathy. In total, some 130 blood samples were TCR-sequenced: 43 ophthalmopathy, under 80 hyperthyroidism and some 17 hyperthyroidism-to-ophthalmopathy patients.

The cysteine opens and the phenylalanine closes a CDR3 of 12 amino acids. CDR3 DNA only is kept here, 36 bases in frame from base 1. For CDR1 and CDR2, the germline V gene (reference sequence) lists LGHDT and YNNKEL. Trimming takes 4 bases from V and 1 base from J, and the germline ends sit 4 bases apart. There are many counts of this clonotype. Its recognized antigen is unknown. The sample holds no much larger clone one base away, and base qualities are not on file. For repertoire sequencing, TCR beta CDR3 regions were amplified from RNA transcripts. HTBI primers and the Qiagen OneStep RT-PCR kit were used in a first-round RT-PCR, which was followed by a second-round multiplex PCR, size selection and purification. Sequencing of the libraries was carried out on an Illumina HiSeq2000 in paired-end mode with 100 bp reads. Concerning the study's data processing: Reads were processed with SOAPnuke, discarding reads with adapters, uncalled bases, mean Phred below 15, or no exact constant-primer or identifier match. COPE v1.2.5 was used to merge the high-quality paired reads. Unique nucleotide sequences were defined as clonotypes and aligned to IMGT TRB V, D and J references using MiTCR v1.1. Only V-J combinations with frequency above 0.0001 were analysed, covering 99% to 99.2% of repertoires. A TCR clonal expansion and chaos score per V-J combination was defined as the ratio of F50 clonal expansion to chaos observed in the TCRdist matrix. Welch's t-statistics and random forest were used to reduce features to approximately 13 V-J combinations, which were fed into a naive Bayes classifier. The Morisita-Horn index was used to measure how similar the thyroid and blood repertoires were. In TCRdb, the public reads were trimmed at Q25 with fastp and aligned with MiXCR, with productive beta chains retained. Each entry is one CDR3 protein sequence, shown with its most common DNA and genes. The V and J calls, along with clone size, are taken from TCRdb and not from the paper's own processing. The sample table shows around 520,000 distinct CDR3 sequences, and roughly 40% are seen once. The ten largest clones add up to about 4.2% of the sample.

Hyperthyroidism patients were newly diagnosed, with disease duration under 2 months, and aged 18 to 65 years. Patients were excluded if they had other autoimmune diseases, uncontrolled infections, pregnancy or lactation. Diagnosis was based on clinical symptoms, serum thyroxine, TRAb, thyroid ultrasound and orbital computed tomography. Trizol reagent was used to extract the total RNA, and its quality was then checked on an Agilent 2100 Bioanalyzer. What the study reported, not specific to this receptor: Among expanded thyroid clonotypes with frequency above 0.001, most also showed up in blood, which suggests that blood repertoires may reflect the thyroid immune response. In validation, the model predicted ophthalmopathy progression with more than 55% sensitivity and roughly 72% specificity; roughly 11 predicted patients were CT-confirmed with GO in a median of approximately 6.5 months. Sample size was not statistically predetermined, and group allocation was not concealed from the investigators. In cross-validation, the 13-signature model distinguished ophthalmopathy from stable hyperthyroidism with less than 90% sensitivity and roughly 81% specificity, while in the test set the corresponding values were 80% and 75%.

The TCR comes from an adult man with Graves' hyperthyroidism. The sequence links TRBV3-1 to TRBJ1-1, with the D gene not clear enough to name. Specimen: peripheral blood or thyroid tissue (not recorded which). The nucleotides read TGTGCCAGCAGCCGCGCGAACACTGAAGCTTTCTTT. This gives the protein CASSRANTEAFF.